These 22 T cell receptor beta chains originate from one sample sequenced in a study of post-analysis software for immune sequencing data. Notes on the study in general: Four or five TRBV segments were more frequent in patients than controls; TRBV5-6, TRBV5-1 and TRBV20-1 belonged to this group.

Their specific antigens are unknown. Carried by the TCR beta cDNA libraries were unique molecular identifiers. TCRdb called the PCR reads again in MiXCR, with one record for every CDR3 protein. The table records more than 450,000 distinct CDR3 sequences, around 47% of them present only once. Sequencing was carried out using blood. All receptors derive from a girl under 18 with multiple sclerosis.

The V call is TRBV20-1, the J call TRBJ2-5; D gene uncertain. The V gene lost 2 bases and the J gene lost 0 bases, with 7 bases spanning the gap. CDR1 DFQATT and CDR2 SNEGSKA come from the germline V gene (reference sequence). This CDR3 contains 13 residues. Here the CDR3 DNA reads TGCAGTGCTAGATTGGGGTACCAAGAGACCCAGTACTTC. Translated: CSARLGYQETQYF.

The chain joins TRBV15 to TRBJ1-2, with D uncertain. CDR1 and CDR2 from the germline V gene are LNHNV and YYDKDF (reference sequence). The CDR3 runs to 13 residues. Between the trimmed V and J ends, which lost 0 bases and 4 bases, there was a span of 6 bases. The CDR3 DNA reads TGTGCCACCAGCAGAGACACAGCCTATGGCTACACCTTC. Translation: CATSRDTAYGYTF.

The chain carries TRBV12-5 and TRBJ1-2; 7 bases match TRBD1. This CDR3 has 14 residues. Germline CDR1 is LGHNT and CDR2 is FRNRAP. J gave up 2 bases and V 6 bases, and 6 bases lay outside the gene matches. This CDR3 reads CASGDRAENYGYTF. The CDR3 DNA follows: TGTGCTAGTGGCGACAGGGCCGAAAACTATGGCTACACCTTC. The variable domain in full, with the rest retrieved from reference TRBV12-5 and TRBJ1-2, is DARVTQTPRHKVTEMGQEVTMRCQPILGHNTVFWYRQTMMQGLELLAYFRNRAPLDDSGMPKDRFSAEMPDATLATLKIQPSEPRDSAVYFCASGDRAENYGYTFGSGTRLTVV.

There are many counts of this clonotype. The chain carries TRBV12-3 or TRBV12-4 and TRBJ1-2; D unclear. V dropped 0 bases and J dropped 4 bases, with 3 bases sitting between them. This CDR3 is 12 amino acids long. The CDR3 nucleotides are TGTGCCAGCAGTTTAGCGTCCTATGGCTACACCTTC. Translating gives CASSLASYGYTF.

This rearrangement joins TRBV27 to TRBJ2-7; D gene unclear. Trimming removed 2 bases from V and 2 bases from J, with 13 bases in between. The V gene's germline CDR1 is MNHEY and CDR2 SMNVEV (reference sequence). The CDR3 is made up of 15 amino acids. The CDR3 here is CASSLKFWAAYEQYF. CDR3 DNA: TGTGCCAGCAGTTTAAAATTTTGGGCCGCCTACGAGCAGTACTTC.

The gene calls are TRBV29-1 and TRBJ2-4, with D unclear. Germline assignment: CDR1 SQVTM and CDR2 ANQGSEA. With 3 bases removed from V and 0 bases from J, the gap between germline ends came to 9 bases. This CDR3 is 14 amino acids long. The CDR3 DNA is TGCAGCGTTGACCCTTGGGTAGCCAAAAACATTCAGTACTTC. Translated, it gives CSVDPWVAKNIQYF.

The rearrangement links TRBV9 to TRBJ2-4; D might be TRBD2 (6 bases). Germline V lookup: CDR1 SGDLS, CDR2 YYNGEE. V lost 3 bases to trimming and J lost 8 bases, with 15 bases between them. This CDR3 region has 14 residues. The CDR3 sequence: CASSAEAGYDIQYF. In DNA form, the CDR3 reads TGTGCCAGCAGCGCAGAAGCGGGTTACGACATTCAGTACTTC.

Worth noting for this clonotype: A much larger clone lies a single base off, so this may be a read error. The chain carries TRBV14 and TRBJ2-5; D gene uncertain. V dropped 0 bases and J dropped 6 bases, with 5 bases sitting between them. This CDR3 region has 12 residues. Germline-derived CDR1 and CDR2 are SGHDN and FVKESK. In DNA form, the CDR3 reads TGTGCCAGCAGCCAAGATCAGAAGACCCAGTACTTC. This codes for CASSQDQKTQYF. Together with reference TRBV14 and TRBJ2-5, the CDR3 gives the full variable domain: EAGVTQFPSHSVIEKGQTVTLRCDPISGHDNLYWYRRVMGKEIKFLLHFVKESKQDESGMPNNRFLAERTGGTYSTLKVQPAELEDSGVYFCASSQDQKTQYFGPGTRLLVL.

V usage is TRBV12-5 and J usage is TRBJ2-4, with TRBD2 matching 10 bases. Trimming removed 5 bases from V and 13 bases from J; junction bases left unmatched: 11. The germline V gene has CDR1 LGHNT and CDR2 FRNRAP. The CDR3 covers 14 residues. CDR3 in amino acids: CASGPPWERGGQYF. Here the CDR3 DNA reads TGTGCTAGTGGTCCGCCCTGGGAGCGGGGGGGCCAGTACTTC.

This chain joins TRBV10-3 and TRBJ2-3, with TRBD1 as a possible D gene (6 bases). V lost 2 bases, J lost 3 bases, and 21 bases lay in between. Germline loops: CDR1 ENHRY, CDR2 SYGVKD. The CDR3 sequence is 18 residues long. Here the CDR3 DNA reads TGTGCCATCAGTGAGCCCGACGGAGTCAGGGGTCGGACAGATACGCAGTATTTT. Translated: CAISEPDGVRGRTDTQYF.

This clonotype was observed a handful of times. This CDR3 is CASSSTSGRNDEQFF. CDR3 coding DNA: TGTGCCAGCAGCTCCACTAGCGGGAGGAACGATGAGCAGTTCTTC. The chain carries TRBV7-6 and TRBJ2-1; TRBD2 aligns across 12 bases. J gave up 8 bases and V 4 bases, and 6 bases lay outside the gene matches. Germline assignment: CDR1 SGHVS and CDR2 FNYEAQ. The CDR3 is made up of 15 amino acids.

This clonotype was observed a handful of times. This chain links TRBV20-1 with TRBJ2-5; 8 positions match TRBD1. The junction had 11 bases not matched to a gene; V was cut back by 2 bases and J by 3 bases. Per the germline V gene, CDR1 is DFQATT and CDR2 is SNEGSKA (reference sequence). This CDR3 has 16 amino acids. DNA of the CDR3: TGCAGTGCTAGACCCTCGGGACAGGCTAGGGAAGAGACCCAGTACTTC. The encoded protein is CSARPSGQAREETQYF.

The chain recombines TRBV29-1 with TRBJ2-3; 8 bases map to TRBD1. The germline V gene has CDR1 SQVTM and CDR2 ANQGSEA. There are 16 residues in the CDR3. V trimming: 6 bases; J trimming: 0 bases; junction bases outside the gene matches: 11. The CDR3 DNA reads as TGCAGCGTACGTGGGAGACAGGGGATGAGCACAGATACGCAGTATTTT. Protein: CSVRGRQGMSTDTQYF.

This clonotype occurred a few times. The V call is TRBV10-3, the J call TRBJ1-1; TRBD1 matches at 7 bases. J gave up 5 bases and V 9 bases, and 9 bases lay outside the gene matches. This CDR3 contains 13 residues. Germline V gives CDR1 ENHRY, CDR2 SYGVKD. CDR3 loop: CAIGTEGWTEAFF. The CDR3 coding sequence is TGTGCCATTGGGACAGAGGGTTGGACTGAAGCTTTCTTT.

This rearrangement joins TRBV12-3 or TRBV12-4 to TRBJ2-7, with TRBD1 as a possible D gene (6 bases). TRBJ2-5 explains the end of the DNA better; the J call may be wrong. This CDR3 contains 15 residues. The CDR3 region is CASSTRQAGAETQYF. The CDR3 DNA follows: TGTGCCAGCAGTACGCGACAGGCCGGCGCGGAGACCCAGTACTTC.

CDR3 in DNA: TGTGCCAGCAGTTTGCCGGGGGCGCATGGCTACACCTTC. It translates to CASSLPGAHGYTF. The chain joins TRBV12-3 or TRBV12-4 to TRBJ1-2; D possibly corresponds to TRBD1 (6 bases). V lost 3 bases and J 6 bases, leaving 11 bases between the germline ends. This CDR3 region has 13 residues.

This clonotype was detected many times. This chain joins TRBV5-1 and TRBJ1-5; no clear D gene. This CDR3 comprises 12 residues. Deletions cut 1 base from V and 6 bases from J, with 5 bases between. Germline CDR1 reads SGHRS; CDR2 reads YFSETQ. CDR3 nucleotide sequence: TGCGCCAGCAGCTTGAGCGGTCAGCCCCAGCATTTT. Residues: CASSLSGQPQHF.

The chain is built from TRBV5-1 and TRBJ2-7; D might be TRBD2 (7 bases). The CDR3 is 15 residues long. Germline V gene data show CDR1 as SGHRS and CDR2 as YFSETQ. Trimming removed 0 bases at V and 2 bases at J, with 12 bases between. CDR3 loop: CASSLEGGVAYEQYF. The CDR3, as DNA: TGCGCCAGCAGCTTGGAGGGGGGGGTGGCCTACGAGCAGTACTTC.

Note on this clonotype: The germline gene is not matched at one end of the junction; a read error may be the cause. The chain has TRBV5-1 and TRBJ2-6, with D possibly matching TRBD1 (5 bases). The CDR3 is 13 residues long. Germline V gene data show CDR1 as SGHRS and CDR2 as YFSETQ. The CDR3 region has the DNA TGCGCCAGCAGGGGATCTGGGGCCAACGTCCCGACTTTC. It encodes CASRGSGANVPTF. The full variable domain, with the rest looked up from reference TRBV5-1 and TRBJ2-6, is KAGVTQTPRYLIKTRGQQVTLSCSPISGHRSVSWYQQTPGQGLQFLFEYFSETQRNKGNFPGRFSGRQFSNSRSEMNVSTLELGDSALYLCASRGSGANVPTFGAGSRLTVL.

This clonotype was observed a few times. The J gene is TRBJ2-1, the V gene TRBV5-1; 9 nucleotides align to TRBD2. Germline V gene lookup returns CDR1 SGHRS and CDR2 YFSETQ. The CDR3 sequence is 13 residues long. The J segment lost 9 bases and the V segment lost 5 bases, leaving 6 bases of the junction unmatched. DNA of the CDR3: TGCGCCAGCAGGGATAGCGGGAGCGGTGAGCAGTTCTTC. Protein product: CASRDSGSGEQFF.

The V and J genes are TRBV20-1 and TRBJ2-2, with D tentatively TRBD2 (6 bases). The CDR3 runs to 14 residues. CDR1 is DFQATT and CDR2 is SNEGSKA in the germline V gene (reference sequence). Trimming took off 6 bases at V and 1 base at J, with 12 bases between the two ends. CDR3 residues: CSARDGRNTGELFF. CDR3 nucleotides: TGCAGTGCCCGGGACGGGAGGAACACCGGGGAGCTGTTTTTT.

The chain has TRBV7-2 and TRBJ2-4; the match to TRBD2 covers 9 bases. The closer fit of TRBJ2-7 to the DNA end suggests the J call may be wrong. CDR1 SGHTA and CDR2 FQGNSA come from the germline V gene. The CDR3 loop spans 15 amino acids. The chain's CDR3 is CASSSRLAAAYEQYF. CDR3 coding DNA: TGTGCCAGCAGCTCAAGACTAGCGGCCGCCTACGAGCAGTACTTC.